The 21 T cell receptor beta chains reported below all come from one sample, sequenced in a study of T cell repertoires in MIS-A myocarditis (dated by TCRdb to about 2022). Libraries were built with the immunoSEQ multiplex PCR assay. The source is immuneACCESS, and TCRdb retained only in-frame sequences with V and J called. Part of the clones is not carried over; for the studies checked, unresolved V genes explain less than half of this, and the remainder is unexplained. Across this sample there are around 10,000 clones, with 80% to 90% seen only once. About 2% of the sample comes from the top ten. The sample consisted of thoracic lymph node tissue obtained at autopsy. Receptors were obtained from a man between 18 and 35 years old with fulminant myocarditis from multisystem inflammatory syndrome in adults (MIS-A) after COVID-19.

V usage is TRBV9 and J usage is TRBJ1-4, with D perhaps matching TRBD1 (5 bases). The V and J ends lost 0 bases and 8 bases respectively, with 20 bases between them. The CDR3 is 17 residues long. The germline CDR1 and CDR2 sequences are SGDLS and YYNGEE. CDR3 bases: TGTGCCAGCAGCGTAGCCCCAGGGCCAAGAGCCGAAGAAAAACTGTTTTTT. As protein: CASSVAPGPRAEEKLFF.

V gene TRBV29-1 combines with J gene TRBJ2-7; D is ambiguous. Germline V gene lookup returns CDR1 SQVTM and CDR2 ANQGSEA. The CDR3 has 12 amino acids. V lost 3 bases and J 2 bases, leaving 8 bases between the germline ends. CDR3 nucleotide sequence: TGCAGCGTTGAGGGCACTACCTACGAGCAGTACTTC. Protein product: CSVEGTTYEQYF.

The chain employs TRBV5-1 and TRBJ1-1, with D maybe TRBD1 (5 bases). The length of the CDR3 is 17 residues. Deletions cut 0 bases from V and 5 bases from J, with 20 bases between. Germline V lookup: CDR1 SGHRS, CDR2 YFSETQ. CDR3 coding DNA: TGCGCCAGCAGCTTGGAATCTAACAGGAGAGTAACGACTGAAGCTTTCTTT. Amino acid sequence: CASSLESNRRVTTEAFF.

This clone was observed a single time. This chain links TRBV6-6 with TRBJ1-5; TRBD1 matches at 10 bases. Germline V lookup: CDR1 MNHNY, CDR2 SVGAGI (reference sequence). V lost 5 bases to trimming and J lost 2 bases; unmatched junction nucleotides: 12. The CDR3 has 18 residues. The CDR3 coding sequence is TGTGCCAGCAGTCCCGGGACAGGGGTCTTGATGGGCAATCAGCCCCAGCATTTT. Translating it yields CASSPGTGVLMGNQPQHF.

The chain employs TRBV10-3 and TRBJ2-7; D may be TRBD1 (5 bases). Germline-derived CDR1 and CDR2 are ENHRY and SYGVKD. CDR3 length: 12 amino acids. Trimming removed 6 bases from V and 3 bases from J, with 9 bases in between. CDR3 DNA sequence: TGTGCCATCAGCACTGACAGCTACGAGCAGTACTTC. Its protein is CAISTDSYEQYF.

This sequence joins TRBV28 and TRBJ2-7, with D possibly matching TRBD1 (5 bases). V lost 6 bases and J 4 bases, leaving 13 bases between the germline ends. Looked up from germline, CDR1 is MDHEN and CDR2 is SYDVKM. This CDR3 comprises 13 residues. The CDR3 here is CASSGQGKYEQYF. The DNA of the CDR3 is TGTGCCAGCAGCGGGCAGGGAAAGTACGAGCAGTACTTC.

The V call is TRBV9, the J call TRBJ1-2; the match to TRBD1 covers 7 bases. The germline CDR1 and CDR2 sequences are SGDLS and YYNGEE. The CDR3 has 17 amino acids. Trimming cost V 4 bases and J 7 bases; bases outside gene matches: 19. The DNA of the CDR3 is TGTGCCAGCAGCCACTCTGGACAGGCAAGCAGCCGTGGTGGCTACACCTTC. It codes for CASSHSGQASSRGGYTF.

This clone was observed a single time. The V call is TRBV3-1 (or the pseudogene TRBV3-2), the J call TRBJ1-1, with D unclear. The CDR3 runs to 14 residues. V lost 4 bases, J lost 6 bases, and 15 bases lay in between. Germline CDR1 LGHDT, CDR2 YNNKEL (reference sequence). CDR3 sequence: CASSPPVGRAEAFF. The CDR3 bases are TGTGCCAGCAGCCCTCCGGTAGGGAGGGCTGAAGCTTTCTTT.

The chain couples TRBV2 to TRBJ1-1; D might be TRBD1 (6 bases). V dropped 0 bases and J dropped 1 base, with 15 bases sitting between them. Germline V CDR1 and CDR2: SNHLY, FYNNEI. There are 17 residues in the CDR3. The CDR3 bases are TGTGCCAGCAGTGAAGCGAGAGGGGGGTTACCGAACACTGAAGCTTTCTTT. It specifies CASSEARGGLPNTEAFF.

The chain carries TRBV18 and TRBJ1-2, with D hard to call. CDR3 length: 14 residues. V gave up 6 bases and J gave up 0 bases, with 11 bases separating them. Germline V gene sequence: CDR1 KGHSH, CDR2 LQKENI. CDR3 DNA sequence: TGTGCCAGCTCCCCGAGCAGTTCTAACTATGGCTACACCTTC. Translating gives CASSPSSSNYGYTF.

CDR3 loop: CAWSPRSQSSFYGYTF. As DNA, the CDR3 is TGTGCCTGGAGTCCCCGGTCCCAATCTTCCTTCTATGGCTACACCTTC. The V gene is TRBV30, the J gene TRBJ1-2; the D is unclear. The ends were cut back, 2 bases at V and 4 bases at J, with 20 bases in the middle. CDR1 is GTSNPN and CDR2 is SVGIG in the germline V gene (reference sequence). CDR3 length: 16 residues.

The V gene is TRBV6-5, the J gene TRBJ2-2; D gene ambiguous. CDR3 length: 14 amino acids. The V gene lost 2 bases and the J gene lost 5 bases, with 9 bases spanning the gap. In germline, CDR1 is MNHEY, CDR2 SVGAGI. CDR3 region: CASSYGVGTGELFF. The CDR3 DNA reads TGTGCCAGCAGTTACGGGGTAGGAACCGGGGAGCTGTTTTTT.

J is TRBJ1-3 and V is TRBV9, with 10 bases identical to TRBD1. The CDR3 runs 16 residues. The V gene end was trimmed by 4 bases and the J gene end by 3 bases; junction bases not matched to a gene: 7. Germline-derived CDR1 and CDR2 are SGDLS and YYNGEE. The CDR3 nucleotides read TGTGCCAGCAGCTCGAGGACAGGGGGAAATGGAAACACCATATATTTT. Its translation: CASSSRTGGNGNTIYF.

The rearrangement links TRBV7-9 to TRBJ2-1; unclear D gene. Deletions cut 5 bases from V and 5 bases from J, with 10 bases between. In germline, CDR1 is SEHNR, CDR2 FQNEAQ (reference sequence). The CDR3 is 13 amino acids. The CDR3 sequence: CASSTRTDNEQFF. The CDR3 DNA reads TGTGCCAGCAGCACCCGGACCGACAATGAGCAGTTCTTC. Filled out from reference TRBV7-9 and TRBJ2-1, the complete variable domain reads DTGVSQNPRHKITKRGQNVTFRCDPISEHNRLYWYRQTLGQGPEFLTYFQNEAQLEKSRLLSDRFSAERPKGSFSTLEIQRTEQGDSAMYLCASSTRTDNEQFFGPGTRLTVL.

The gene calls are TRBV9 and TRBJ1-2; D call uncertain. V was pared by 0 bases and J by 4 bases, with 19 bases between. The CDR3 totals 17 residues. Germline V gene lookup returns CDR1 SGDLS and CDR2 YYNGEE. CDR3 loop: CASSVEGILASRYGYTF. The CDR3 DNA reads TGTGCCAGCAGCGTAGAGGGTATACTCGCCTCCCGCTATGGCTACACCTTC.

The chain couples TRBV5-1 to TRBJ2-1, with D possibly being TRBD2 (7 bases). This CDR3 region has 16 residues. The germline CDR1 and CDR2 sequences are SGHRS and YFSETQ. With 6 bases removed from V and 6 bases from J, the gap between germline ends came to 22 bases. The DNA for the CDR3 is TGCGCCAGCACGCCTATGGGGGGGCTAGCGGCCAATGAGCAGTTCTTC. It specifies CASTPMGGLAANEQFF.

The chain is built from TRBV11-3 and TRBJ1-1; no clear D. The CDR3 is made up of 15 amino acids. Per the germline V gene, CDR1 is SGHNT and CDR2 is YENEEA. The V end was cut by 5 bases, the J end by 0 bases, with 13 bases between. The CDR3 nucleotides read TGTGCCAGCAGCCAACGCGACGGACTGAACACTGAAGCTTTCTTT. This translates into CASSQRDGLNTEAFF.

This chain uses TRBV7-9 with TRBJ2-1, with D perhaps TRBD1 or TRBD2 (5 bases each). Germline CDR1 SEHNR, CDR2 FQNEAQ (reference sequence). Deletions cut 4 bases from V and 1 base from J, with 14 bases between. The CDR3 has 16 residues. The DNA for the CDR3 is TGTGCCAGCAGCTATTCTCGGGACGGGTCCTACAATGAGCAGTTCTTC. It is translated as CASSYSRDGSYNEQFF.

The chain has TRBV28 and TRBJ1-1, with 7 bases lining up with TRBD1. Per germline, CDR1 MDHEN and CDR2 SYDVKM. The CDR3 is 13 residues long. Unmatched junction bases numbered 7, after V lost 3 bases and J lost 9 bases. Written as DNA, the CDR3 is TGTGCCAGCAGTTTTGGTGGACAGGATCAAGCTTTCTTT. This gives the protein CASSFGGQDQAFF. The full variable domain, rest sourced from reference TRBV28 and TRBJ1-1, is DVKVTQSSRYLVKRTGEKVFLECVQDMDHENMFWYRQDPGLGLRLIYFSYDVKMKEKGDIPEGYSVSREKKERFSLILESASTNQTSMYLCASSFGGQDQAFFGQGTRLTVV.

In DNA form, the CDR3 reads TGTGCCAGCAGCCAAGATTGGGGTGAAAAACTGTTTTTT. Translating gives CASSQDWGEKLFF. The J gene is TRBJ1-4, the V gene TRBV3-1 (or the pseudogene TRBV3-2), with no clear D. CDR3 length: 13 amino acids. Looked up from germline, CDR1 is LGHDT and CDR2 is YNNKEL (reference sequence). V was clipped by 0 bases and J by 7 bases, with 6 bases between them.

This chain joins TRBV29-1 and TRBJ1-1; unclear D gene. The CDR3 totals 12 residues. Germline-derived CDR1 and CDR2 are SQVTM and ANQGSEA. The V end lost 0 bases, the J end lost 7 bases, and 9 bases lay between the germline ends. CDR3 amino acids: CSVEDRDREAFF. The CDR3 nucleotides read TGCAGCGTTGAAGATCGAGATCGTGAAGCTTTCTTT.